This T cell receptor (beta chain) was captured by sequencing in a study of T cells after yellow fever vaccination (dated by TCRdb to between 2018 and 2021). Looking at the study overall: Libraries from fractions with low cell numbers were prepared with the SMART-Seq v4 Ultra Low Input RNA kit. To follow T-cell clones before and after both primary and booster YFV17D yellow fever vaccination, bulk TCR alpha and beta repertoires underwent longitudinal sequencing. Two healthy male donors made up the cohort, one aged 18 to 30 years and the other aged 30 to 40 years. Blood was collected at multiple timepoints before and after primary and secondary immunization, and bulk PBMC replicates and cell subsets were isolated. What the authors observed across the whole study: Compared with the primary T-cell response, the secondary T-cell response was weaker but faster, peaking on day 5 rather than day 15. The study included only two donors, which limits how far the findings can be generalized. After the booster, most clones that had expanded after primary vaccination were detected again (about 97% of CD4 and more than 80% of CD8), suggesting broad maintenance of memory. A small share of clonotypes was detected in both CD4 and CD8 compartments, with the overlap likely arising from convergent recombination. FACS-sorted repertoires could contain abundant contaminating clonotypes from the bulk population, so computational filtering was required.

Cut back by 6 bases and 4 bases, the V and J ends lie 14 bases apart. Its CDR3 holds 14 amino acids, cysteine through phenylalanine. Just the 42-base CDR3 DNA is kept, in frame starting at base 1. This clonotype was detected ten times or more. It has no known antigen specificity. No much larger clonotype is one base removed from it; base qualities were not supplied. Interpreted using the paper, the treatment or condition label stands for: live attenuated yellow fever vaccine strain. PBMCs were isolated from peripheral blood using a standard Ficoll-Paque protocol. Dynabeads CD4 and CD8 positive selection kits were used to isolate CD4 and CD8 T-cell fractions. RNA was extracted with TriZol from bulk PBMCs, CD4 and CD8 fractions, and dextramer-positive and dextramer-negative fractions. TCR cDNA was synthesized by 5'RACE template switching, through which a universal primer site and unique molecular identifiers were introduced. Priming of cDNA synthesis was performed from both the TCR alpha and TCR beta constant segments. Library amplification involved two PCR steps, and the second step added sample barcodes and sequencing adapters. Sequencing of libraries was done on Illumina HiSeq 2500 (2x100 bp) or NovaSeq (2x150 bp). For the original study's pipeline: Demultiplexing of reads and collapsing into UMI consensus sequences were performed with MIGEC, and V(D)J alignment was carried out with MiXCR. Clonotypes responding to the vaccine were identified with edgeR on replicate PBMC samples, with the criteria of FDR below 0.01 and a log2 fold change above 5 up to day 15. Bulk clonotypes were assigned CD4 or CD8 identity according to which sequenced CD4 or CD8 repertoire held them at higher abundance. Starting from the raw public reads, TCRdb applied fastp trimming at Q25, assembled clones with MiXCR and retained in-frame beta chains. All rows with the same CDR3 protein become a single entry with the most common DNA and genes. These V and J calls are TCRdb output, not the study's own analysis. Here the sample has under 150,000 distinct CDR3 sequences; 7.7% occur a single time. The top ten clonotypes cover approximately 0.67% of the sample.

The sequence derives from a man aged 30 to 45 who received the YFV17D yellow fever vaccine. Recombination connected TRBV12-3 or TRBV12-4 to TRBJ2-3, with an unclear D gene assignment. Here the sequenced sample was CD4+ T cells sorted from PBMCs, taken 5 days after the yellow fever booster vaccination. The CDR3: CASRPTTPPDTQYF. The DNA sequence is given as TGTGCCAGCAGACCTACCACGCCCCCAGATACGCAGTATTTT.